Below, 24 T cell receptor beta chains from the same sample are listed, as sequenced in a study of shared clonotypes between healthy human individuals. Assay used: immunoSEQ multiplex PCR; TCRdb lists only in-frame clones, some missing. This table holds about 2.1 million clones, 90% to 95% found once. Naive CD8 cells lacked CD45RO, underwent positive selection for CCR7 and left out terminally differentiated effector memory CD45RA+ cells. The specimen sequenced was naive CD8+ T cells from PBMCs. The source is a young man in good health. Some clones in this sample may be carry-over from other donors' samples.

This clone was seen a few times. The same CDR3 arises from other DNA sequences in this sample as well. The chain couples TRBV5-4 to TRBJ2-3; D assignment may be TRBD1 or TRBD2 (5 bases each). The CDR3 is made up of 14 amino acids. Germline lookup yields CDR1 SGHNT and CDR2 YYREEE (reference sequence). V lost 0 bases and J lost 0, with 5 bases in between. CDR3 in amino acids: CASSLGGSTDTQYF. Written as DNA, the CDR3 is TGTGCCAGCAGCTTGGGGGGGAGCACAGATACGCAGTATTTT. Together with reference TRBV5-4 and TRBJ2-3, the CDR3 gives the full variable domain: ETGVTQSPTHLIKTRGQQVTLRCSSQSGHNTVSWYQQALGQGPQFIFQYYREEENGRGNFPPRFSGLQFPNYSSELNVNALELDDSALYLCASSLGGSTDTQYFGPGTRLTVL.

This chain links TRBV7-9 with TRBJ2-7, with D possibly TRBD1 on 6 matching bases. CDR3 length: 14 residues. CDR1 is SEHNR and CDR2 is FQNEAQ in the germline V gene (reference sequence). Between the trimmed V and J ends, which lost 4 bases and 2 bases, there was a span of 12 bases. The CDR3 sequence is CASSWGQGAYEQYF. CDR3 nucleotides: TGTGCCAGCAGCTGGGGGCAGGGAGCCTACGAGCAGTACTTC.

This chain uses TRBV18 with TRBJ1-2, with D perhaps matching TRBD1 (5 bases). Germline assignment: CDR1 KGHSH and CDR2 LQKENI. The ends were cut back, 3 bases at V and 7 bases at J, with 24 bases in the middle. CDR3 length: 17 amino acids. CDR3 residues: CASSPSYRDDPFSGYTF. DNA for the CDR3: TGTGCCAGCTCACCGTCATATCGGGACGATCCTTTTAGTGGCTACACCTTC.

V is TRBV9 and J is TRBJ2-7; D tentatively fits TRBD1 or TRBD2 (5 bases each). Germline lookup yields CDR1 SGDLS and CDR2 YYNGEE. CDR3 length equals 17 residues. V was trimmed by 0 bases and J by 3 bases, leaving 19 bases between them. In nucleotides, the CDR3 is TGTGCCAGCAGCGTAGTGGGGACGGGTGAGGGATTCTACGAGCAGTACTTC. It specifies CASSVVGTGEGFYEQYF.

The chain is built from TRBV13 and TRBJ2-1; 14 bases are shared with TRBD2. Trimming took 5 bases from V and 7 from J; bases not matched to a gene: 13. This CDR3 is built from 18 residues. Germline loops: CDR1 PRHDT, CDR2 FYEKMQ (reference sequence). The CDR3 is CASSMRLAGGLVGNEQFF. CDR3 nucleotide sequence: TGTGCCAGCAGCATGCGACTAGCGGGAGGGCTTGTAGGGAATGAGCAGTTCTTC.

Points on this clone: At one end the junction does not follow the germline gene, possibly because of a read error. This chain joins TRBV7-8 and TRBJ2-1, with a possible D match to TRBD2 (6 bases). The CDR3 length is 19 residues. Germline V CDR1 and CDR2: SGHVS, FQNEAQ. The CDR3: CASSLDLRYGSSSYNEQFF. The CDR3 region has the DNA TGTGCCAGCAGTTTAGACTTACGGTACGGGAGTAGCTCCTACAATGAGCAGTTCTTC.

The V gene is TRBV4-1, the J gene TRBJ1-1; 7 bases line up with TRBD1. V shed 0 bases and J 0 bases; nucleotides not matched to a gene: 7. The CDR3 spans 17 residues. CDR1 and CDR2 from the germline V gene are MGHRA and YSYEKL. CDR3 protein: CASSQDGDSFMNTEAFF. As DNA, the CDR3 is TGCGCCAGCAGCCAAGATGGGGACAGCTTCATGAACACTGAAGCTTTCTTT.

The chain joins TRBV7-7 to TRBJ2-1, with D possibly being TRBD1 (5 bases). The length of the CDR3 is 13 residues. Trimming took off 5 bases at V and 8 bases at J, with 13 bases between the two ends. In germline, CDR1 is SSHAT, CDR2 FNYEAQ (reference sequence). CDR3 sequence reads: CASSQVRVDEQFF. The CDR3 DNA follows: TGTGCCAGCAGCCAAGTCAGGGTGGATGAGCAGTTCTTC.

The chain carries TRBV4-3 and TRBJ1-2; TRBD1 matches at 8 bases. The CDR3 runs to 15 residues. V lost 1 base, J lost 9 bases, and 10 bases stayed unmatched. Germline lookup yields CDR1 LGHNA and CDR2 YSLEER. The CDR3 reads CASSQGTGLLVRYTF. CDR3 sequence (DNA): TGCGCCAGCAGCCAAGGGACAGGGCTCTTGGTCCGCTACACCTTC.

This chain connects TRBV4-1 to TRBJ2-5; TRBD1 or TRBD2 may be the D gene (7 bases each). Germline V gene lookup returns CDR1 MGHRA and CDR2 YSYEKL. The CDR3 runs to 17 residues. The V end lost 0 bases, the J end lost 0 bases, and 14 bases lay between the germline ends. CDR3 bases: TGCGCCAGCAGCCAAGATGGGAGGGGGCTCAACCAAGAGACCCAGTACTTC. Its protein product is CASSQDGRGLNQETQYF.

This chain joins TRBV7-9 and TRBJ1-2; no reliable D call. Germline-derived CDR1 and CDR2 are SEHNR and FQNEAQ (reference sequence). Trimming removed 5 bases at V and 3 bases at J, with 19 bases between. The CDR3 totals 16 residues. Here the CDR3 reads CASSHGSMAAYYGYTF. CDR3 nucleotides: TGTGCCAGCAGCCATGGGTCGATGGCGGCTTACTATGGCTACACCTTC.

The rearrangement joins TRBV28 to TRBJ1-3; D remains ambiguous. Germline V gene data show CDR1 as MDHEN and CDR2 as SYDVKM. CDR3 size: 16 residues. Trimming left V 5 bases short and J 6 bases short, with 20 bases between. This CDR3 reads CASSPSGRNIQNTIYF. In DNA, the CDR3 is TGTGCCAGCAGTCCCTCTGGCAGGAACATACAAAACACCATATATTTT.

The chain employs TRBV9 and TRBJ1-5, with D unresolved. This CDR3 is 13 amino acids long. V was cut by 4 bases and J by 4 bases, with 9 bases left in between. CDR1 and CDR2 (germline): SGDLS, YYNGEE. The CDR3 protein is CASSYTSNQPQHF. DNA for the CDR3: TGTGCCAGCAGCTACACCAGTAATCAGCCCCAGCATTTT.

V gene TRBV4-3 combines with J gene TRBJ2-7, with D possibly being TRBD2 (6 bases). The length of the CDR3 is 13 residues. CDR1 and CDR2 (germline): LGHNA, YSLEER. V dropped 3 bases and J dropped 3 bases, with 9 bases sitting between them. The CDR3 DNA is TGCGCCAGCAGCCAGACGACTAGCTACGAGCAGTACTTC. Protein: CASSQTTSYEQYF.

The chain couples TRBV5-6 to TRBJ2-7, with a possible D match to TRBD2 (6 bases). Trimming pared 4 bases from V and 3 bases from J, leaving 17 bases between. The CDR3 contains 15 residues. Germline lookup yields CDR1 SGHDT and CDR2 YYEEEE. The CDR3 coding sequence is TGTGCCAGCAGCCAGAGAGCCGGGAGATACTACGAGCAGTACTTC. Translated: CASSQRAGRYYEQYF.

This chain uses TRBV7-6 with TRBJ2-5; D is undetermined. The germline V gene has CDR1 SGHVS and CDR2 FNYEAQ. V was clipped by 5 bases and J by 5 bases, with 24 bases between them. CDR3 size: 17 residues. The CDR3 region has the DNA TGTGCCAGCAGCATAAAGGTGGGCGTAACTATTCAGGAGACCCAGTACTTC. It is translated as CASSIKVGVTIQETQYF.

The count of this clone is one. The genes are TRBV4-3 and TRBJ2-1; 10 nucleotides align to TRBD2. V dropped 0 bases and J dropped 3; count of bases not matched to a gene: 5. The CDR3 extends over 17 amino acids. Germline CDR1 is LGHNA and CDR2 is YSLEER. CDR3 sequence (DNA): TGCGCCAGCAGCCAAGAATTGGAGCGGGAGGGCTACAATGAGCAGTTCTTC. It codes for CASSQELEREGYNEQFF.

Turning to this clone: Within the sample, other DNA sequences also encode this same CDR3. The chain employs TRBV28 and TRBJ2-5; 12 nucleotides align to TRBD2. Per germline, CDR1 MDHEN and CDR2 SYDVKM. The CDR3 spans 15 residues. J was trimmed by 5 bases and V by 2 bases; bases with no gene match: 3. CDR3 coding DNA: TGTGCCAGCAGTTTACTAGCGGGAGGGCCGGAGACCCAGTACTTC. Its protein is CASSLLAGGPETQYF.

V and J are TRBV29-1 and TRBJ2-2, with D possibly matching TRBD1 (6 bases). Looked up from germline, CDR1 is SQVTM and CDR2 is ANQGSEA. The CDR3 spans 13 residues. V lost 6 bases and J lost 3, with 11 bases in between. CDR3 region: CSVFNRDTGELFF. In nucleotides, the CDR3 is TGCAGCGTCTTTAACAGGGACACCGGGGAGCTGTTTTTT.

The CDR3 sequence is CASSDPTSGYNEQFF. The CDR3 DNA reads as TGTGCCAGCAGTGACCCGACTAGCGGTTACAATGAGCAGTTCTTC. The chain couples TRBV6-4 to TRBJ2-1; 9 bases match TRBD2. Germline V gene sequence: CDR1 MRHNA, CDR2 SNTAGT. V lost 2 bases and J lost 4; bases outside the gene matches: 3. This CDR3 is 15 amino acids long.

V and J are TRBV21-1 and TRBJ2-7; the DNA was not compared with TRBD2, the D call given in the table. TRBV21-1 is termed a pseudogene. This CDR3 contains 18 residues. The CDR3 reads CASSKPTSGDPNSYEQYF. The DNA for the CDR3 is TGTGCCAGCAGCAAACCGACTAGCGGGGACCCCAACTCCTACGAGCAGTACTTC.

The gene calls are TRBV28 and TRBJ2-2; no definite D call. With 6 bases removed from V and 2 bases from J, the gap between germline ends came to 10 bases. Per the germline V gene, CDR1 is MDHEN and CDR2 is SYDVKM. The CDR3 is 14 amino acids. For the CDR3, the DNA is TGTGCCAGCAGCAAGACTCCTAACACCGGGGAGCTGTTTTTT. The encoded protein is CASSKTPNTGELFF.

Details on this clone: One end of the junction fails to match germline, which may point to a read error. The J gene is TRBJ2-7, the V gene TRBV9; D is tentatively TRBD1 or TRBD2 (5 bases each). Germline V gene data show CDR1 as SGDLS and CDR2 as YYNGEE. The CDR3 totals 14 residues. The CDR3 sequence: CVSSPGTENYEQYF. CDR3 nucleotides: TGTGTCAGCAGCCCGGGGACGGAAAACTACGAGCAGTACTTC.

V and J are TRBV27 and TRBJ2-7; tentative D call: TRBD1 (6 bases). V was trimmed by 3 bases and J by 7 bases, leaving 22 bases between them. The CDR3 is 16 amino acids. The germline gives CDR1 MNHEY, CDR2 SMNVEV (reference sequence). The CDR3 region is CASSLGRGSQVGEQYF. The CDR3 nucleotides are TGTGCCAGCAGTTTGGGCAGGGGTTCACAGGTGGGGGAGCAGTACTTC.